Given below is one T cell receptor (beta chain) in context. The sample is drawn from a study of blood T cell repertoires in COVID-19. Turning to the study itself: Samples of COVID-19 (acute and convalescent) were obtained from the United States, Italy and Spain. From T cells, B-cell-depleted T cells, or PBMCs came the material, which was cDNA or gDNA.

The V gene's germline CDR1 is MNHEY and CDR2 SVGAGI. The CDR3 consists of 15 residues. The V gene end was trimmed by 2 bases and the J gene end by 6 bases; junction bases not matched to a gene: 6. In the original workflow: Reference gene primer amplification gave nucleated cell count estimates. The protocol was immunoSEQ multiplex PCR, while the TCRdb copy is restricted to in-frame clones and leaves out a portion. The D gene and trimming were derived from the DNA, and the V and J assignments and clone size from that table. The data hold roughly 280,000 clones, with over 80% observed a single time. This rearrangement joins TRBV6-5 to TRBJ1-5; TRBD1 matches 8 bases. This receptor was obtained from a man between 60 and 75 years old who had recovered from COVID-19. Sequencing used peripheral blood. The CDR3 coding sequence is TGTGCCAGCAGTTACGACAGGGGAACTGTTCAGCCCCAGCATTTT. Protein product: CASSYDRGTVQPQHF.